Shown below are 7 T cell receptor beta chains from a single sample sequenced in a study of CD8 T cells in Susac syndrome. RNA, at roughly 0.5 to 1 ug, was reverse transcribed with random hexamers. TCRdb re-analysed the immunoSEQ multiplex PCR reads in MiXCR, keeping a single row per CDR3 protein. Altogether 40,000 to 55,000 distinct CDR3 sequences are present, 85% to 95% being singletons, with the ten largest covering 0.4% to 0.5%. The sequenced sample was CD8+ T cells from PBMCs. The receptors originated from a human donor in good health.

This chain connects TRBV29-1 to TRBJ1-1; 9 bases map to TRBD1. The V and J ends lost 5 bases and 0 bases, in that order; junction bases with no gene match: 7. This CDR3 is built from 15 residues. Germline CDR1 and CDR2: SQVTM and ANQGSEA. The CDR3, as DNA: TGCAGCGTTTCCGGGACAGGGAGGGTGAACACTGAAGCTTTCTTT. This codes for CSVSGTGRVNTEAFF.

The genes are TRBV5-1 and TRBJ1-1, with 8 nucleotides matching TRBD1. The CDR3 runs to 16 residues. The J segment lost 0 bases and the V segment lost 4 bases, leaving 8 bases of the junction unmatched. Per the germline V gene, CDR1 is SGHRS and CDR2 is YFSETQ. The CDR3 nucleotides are TGCGCCAGCAGCGCCGAGACAGGGGCATTGAACACTGAAGCTTTCTTT. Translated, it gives CASSAETGALNTEAFF.

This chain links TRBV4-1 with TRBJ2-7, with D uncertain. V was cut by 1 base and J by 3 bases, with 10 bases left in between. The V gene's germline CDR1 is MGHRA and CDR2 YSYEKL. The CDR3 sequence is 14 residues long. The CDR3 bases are TGCGCCAGCAGCCAAGTACAAGGCTTCTACGAGCAGTACTTC. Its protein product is CASSQVQGFYEQYF.

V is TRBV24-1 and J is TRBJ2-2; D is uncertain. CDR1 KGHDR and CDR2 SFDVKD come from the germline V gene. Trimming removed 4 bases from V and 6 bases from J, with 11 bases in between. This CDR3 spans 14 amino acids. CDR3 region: CATSDPGGAGELFF. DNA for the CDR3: TGTGCCACCAGTGACCCGGGCGGCGCCGGGGAGCTGTTTTTT.

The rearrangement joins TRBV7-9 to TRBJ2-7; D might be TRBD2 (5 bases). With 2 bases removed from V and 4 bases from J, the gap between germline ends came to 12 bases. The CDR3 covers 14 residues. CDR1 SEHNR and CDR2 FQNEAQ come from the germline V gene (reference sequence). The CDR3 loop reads CASSLPLRVYEQYF. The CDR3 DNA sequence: TGTGCCAGCAGCTTACCCCTGCGGGTTTACGAGCAGTACTTC.

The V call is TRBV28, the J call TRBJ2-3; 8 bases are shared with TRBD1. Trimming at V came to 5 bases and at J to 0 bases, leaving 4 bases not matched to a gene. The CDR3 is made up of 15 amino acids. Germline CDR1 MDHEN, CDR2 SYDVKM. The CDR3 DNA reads TGTGCCAGCAGTCGGGACAGGCCTAGCACAGATACGCAGTATTTT. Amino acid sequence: CASSRDRPSTDTQYF.

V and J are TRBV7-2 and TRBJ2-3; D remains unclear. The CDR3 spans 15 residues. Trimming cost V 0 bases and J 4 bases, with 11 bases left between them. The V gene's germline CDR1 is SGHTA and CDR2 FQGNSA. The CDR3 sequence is CASSLAGYVPDTQYF. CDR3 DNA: TGTGCCAGCAGCTTAGCGGGTTACGTACCAGATACGCAGTATTTT.